The next 5 T cell receptor beta chains were all read from a single sample in a study of blood T cell repertoires in COVID-19. The data were produced by immunoSEQ multiplex PCR, yet TCRdb's version contains in-frame clones alone and is incomplete. The sample lists approximately 210,000 clones; roughly 90% were seen once. Sequenced: peripheral blood. Receptor source: a man under 40 who had recovered from COVID-19.

V is TRBV9 and J is TRBJ2-7; unclear D gene. Trimming cost V 5 bases and J 1 base, with 13 bases left between them. The CDR3 is 14 amino acids. Per germline, CDR1 SGDLS and CDR2 YYNGEE. This chain's CDR3 is CASRVRRSSYEQYF. DNA of the CDR3: TGTGCCAGCAGGGTAAGACGGAGTTCCTACGAGCAGTACTTC.

The V gene is TRBV6-2 or TRBV6-3, the J gene TRBJ1-5; D unresolved. The germline gives CDR1 MNHEY, CDR2 SVGEGT. V was pared by 0 bases and J by 5 bases, with 5 bases between. The CDR3 runs to 13 residues. The CDR3: CASSYSRDQPQHF. The CDR3 DNA is TGTGCCAGCAGTTACTCGAGGGATCAGCCCCAGCATTTT.

The chain is built from TRBV5-6 and TRBJ2-5; 10 bases align to TRBD2. This CDR3 is built from 17 residues. V was clipped by 2 bases and J by 5 bases; unmatched bases: 12. CDR1 and CDR2 from the germline V gene are SGHDT and YYEEEE. The CDR3 region is CASSFRVASGGMETQYF. The CDR3 bases are TGTGCCAGCAGCTTTAGGGTGGCTAGCGGGGGTATGGAGACCCAGTACTTC.

The CDR3 protein is CASSWQGINTDTQYF. DNA of the CDR3: TGTGCCAGCAGTTGGCAGGGGATCAACACAGATACGCAGTATTTT. The chain uses TRBV27 and TRBJ2-3; TRBD1 might be the D (6 bases). Trimming removed 4 bases from V and 2 bases from J, with 13 bases in between. Germline CDR1 reads MNHEY; CDR2 reads SMNVEV (reference sequence). This CDR3 spans 15 amino acids.

CDR3: CASSPPRDRVTGELFF. CDR3 coding DNA: TGTGCCAGCTCACCACCTCGGGACAGGGTTACCGGGGAGCTGTTTTTT. This rearrangement joins TRBV18 to TRBJ2-2; 9 nucleotides line up with TRBD1. This CDR3 comprises 16 residues. Germline loops: CDR1 KGHSH, CDR2 LQKENI. J was trimmed by 5 bases and V by 0 bases; bases with no gene match: 4.